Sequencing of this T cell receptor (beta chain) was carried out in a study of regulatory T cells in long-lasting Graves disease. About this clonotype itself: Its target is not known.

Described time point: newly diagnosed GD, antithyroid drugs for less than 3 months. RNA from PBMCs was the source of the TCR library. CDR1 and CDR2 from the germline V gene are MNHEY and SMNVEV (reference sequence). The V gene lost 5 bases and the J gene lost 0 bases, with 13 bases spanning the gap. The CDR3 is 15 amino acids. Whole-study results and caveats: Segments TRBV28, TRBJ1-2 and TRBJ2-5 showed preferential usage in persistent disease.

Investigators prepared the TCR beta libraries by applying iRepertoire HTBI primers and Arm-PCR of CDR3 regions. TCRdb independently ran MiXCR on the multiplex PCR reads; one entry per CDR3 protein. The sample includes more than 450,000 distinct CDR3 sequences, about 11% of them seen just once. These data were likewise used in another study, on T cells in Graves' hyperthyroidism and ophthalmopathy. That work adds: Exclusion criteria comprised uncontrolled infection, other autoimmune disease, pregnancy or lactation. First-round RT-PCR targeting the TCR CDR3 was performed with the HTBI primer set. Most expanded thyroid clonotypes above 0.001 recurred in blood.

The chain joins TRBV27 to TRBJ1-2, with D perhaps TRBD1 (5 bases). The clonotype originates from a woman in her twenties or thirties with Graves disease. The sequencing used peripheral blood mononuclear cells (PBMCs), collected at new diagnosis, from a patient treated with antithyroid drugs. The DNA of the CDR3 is TGTGCCAGCAGTCCGGGACCCCCAGCTAACTATGGCTACACCTTC. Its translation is CASSPGPPANYGYTF.